These 30 T cell receptor beta chains originate from one sample sequenced in a study of control samples from healthy donors and cancer patients. The protocol was immunoSEQ multiplex PCR, while the TCRdb copy is restricted to in-frame clones and leaves out a portion. The repertoire consists of around 120,000 clones, with about 89% occurring once and the leading ten covering 2.9%. Sequenced material: blood. These receptors all stem from a man aged 55 to 70 in good health.

This clone was seen a single time. The chain uses TRBV7-3 and TRBJ2-1, with D tentatively TRBD1 or TRBD2 (5 bases each). CDR1 SGHTA and CDR2 FQGTGA come from the germline V gene. V lost 1 base to trimming and J lost 0 bases, with 7 bases between them. There are 15 residues in the CDR3. DNA of the CDR3: TGTGCCAGCAGCTTAAGTGGGGGCTCCTACAATGAGCAGTTCTTC. This gives the protein CASSLSGGSYNEQFF.

This rearrangement joins TRBV30 to TRBJ2-7; tentative D call: TRBD2 (6 bases). The CDR3 is 15 amino acids. V was cut by 0 bases and J by 3 bases, with 15 bases left in between. Germline V gene lookup returns CDR1 GTSNPN and CDR2 SVGIG (reference sequence). The CDR3 sequence: CAWSVGGNVGYEQYF. CDR3 coding DNA: TGTGCCTGGAGTGTGGGCGGGAATGTGGGCTACGAGCAGTACTTC.

The rearrangement links TRBV24-1 to TRBJ1-1; D ambiguous. The V end was cut by 0 bases, the J end by 1 base, with 2 bases between. The CDR3 consists of 13 residues. Germline V gene lookup returns CDR1 KGHDR and CDR2 SFDVKD. The CDR3 loop reads CATSDLGNTEAFF. CDR3 nucleotide sequence: TGTGCCACCAGTGATTTGGGGAACACTGAAGCTTTCTTT.

The chain recombines TRBV6-6 with TRBJ2-7; tentative D call: TRBD2 (6 bases). The CDR3 loop spans 12 amino acids. Deletions cut 5 bases from V and 4 bases from J, with 9 bases between. Germline V gives CDR1 MNHNY, CDR2 SVGAGI (reference sequence). As DNA, the CDR3 is TGTGCCAGCAGTGGTGCGGGGTACGAGCAGTACTTC. Its translation: CASSGAGYEQYF.

This chain uses TRBV11-2 with TRBJ2-5; D perhaps matches TRBD1 (6 bases). Germline assignment: CDR1 SGHAT and CDR2 FQNNGV. Trimming shortened V by 2 bases and J by 2 bases, and 18 bases separated the two germline ends. This CDR3 region has 17 residues. The CDR3 is CASSLPLRQDIQETQYF. DNA for the CDR3: TGTGCCAGCAGCTTACCACTCCGACAGGATATACAAGAGACCCAGTACTTC.

The rearrangement joins TRBV11-2 to TRBJ1-2, with a weak D call TRBD1 (5 bases). Germline-derived CDR1 and CDR2 are SGHAT and FQNNGV. The germline V and J ends were trimmed by 4 bases and 8 bases, with 17 bases remaining between them. The CDR3 has 14 residues. The CDR3 region is CASSYSLGERGYTF. CDR3 DNA sequence: TGTGCCAGCAGCTATTCATTAGGGGAACGCGGCTACACCTTC.

J is TRBJ2-6 and V is TRBV5-4, with D maybe TRBD2 (6 bases). The V gene's germline CDR1 is SGHNT and CDR2 YYREEE (reference sequence). V lost 4 bases and J 1 base, leaving 21 bases between the germline ends. CDR3 length: 19 amino acids. CDR3 DNA: TGTGCCAGCAGCCGGGATCTTTTAGCGGCGATATCTGGGGCCAACGTCCTGACTTTC. Protein sequence: CASSRDLLAAISGANVLTF.

The table lists this clone with a few counts. This sequence joins TRBV5-8 and TRBJ1-3, with D hard to call. Looked up from germline, CDR1 is SGHTS and CDR2 is YDEGEE. The CDR3 sequence is 14 residues long. Trimming took off 7 bases at V and 6 bases at J, with 17 bases between the two ends. For the CDR3, the DNA is TGTGCCAGCGGAATATCCGGGAACCTAAACACCATATATTTT. Translation: CASGISGNLNTIYF.

This sequence joins TRBV6-5 and TRBJ2-3, with D perhaps matching TRBD1 (5 bases). V was clipped by 3 bases and J by 0 bases, with 10 bases between them. The CDR3 is 15 residues long. Germline CDR1 MNHEY, CDR2 SVGAGI. The CDR3 DNA reads as TGTGCCAGCAGTTATCAAAGGGGTAGCACAGATACGCAGTATTTT. It codes for CASSYQRGSTDTQYF.

The chain uses TRBV12-3 or TRBV12-4 and TRBJ2-4; no clear D. V lost 3 bases to trimming and J lost 9 bases, with 6 bases between them. The CDR3 runs to 11 residues. In DNA form, the CDR3 reads TGTGCCAGCAGTTTGAGCAGCATTCAGTACTTC. Residues: CASSLSSIQYF.

This clone showed up just once. J is TRBJ1-2 and V is TRBV27; weak D call: TRBD1 (6 bases). CDR3 length: 13 amino acids. The germline gives CDR1 MNHEY, CDR2 SMNVEV (reference sequence). The V and J ends lost 5 bases and 5 bases respectively, with 12 bases between them. CDR3 in DNA: TGTGCCAGCAGTAGGACAGAGAAATATGGCTACACCTTC. The encoded protein is CASSRTEKYGYTF.

The chain couples TRBV11-3 to TRBJ1-2; D gene uncertain. V shed 10 bases and J shed 8 bases, with 11 bases lying between them. This CDR3 contains 10 residues. Looked up from germline, CDR1 is SGHNT and CDR2 is YENEEA. The CDR3 bases are TGTGCCACCGGAGTGGACGGCTACACCTTC. This translates into CATGVDGYTF.

This clone has a single count. The chain employs TRBV7-2 and TRBJ1-5; D is unclear. With 1 base removed from V and 3 bases from J, the gap between germline ends came to 7 bases. CDR1 and CDR2 (germline): SGHTA, FQGNSA. This CDR3 has 14 amino acids. In DNA form, the CDR3 reads TGTGCCAGCAGCTTAGACGGGGACAATCAGCCCCAGCATTTT. Translating it yields CASSLDGDNQPQHF. The variable domain in full, completed from reference TRBV7-2 and TRBJ1-5, reads GAGVSQSPSNKVTEKGKDVELRCDPISGHTALYWYRQSLGQGLEFLIYFQGNSAPDKSGLPSDRFSAERTGGSVSTLTIQRTQQEDSAVYLCASSLDGDNQPQHFGDGTRLSIL.

The chain joins TRBV5-6 to TRBJ1-5; the D gene is possibly TRBD1 (5 bases). The CDR3 length is 16 residues. Between the trimmed V and J ends, which lost 1 base and 2 bases, there was a span of 13 bases. Germline CDR1 is SGHDT and CDR2 is YYEEEE. The CDR3 region has the DNA TGTGCCAGCAGCTTGCAGGGTTGGTTAGGCAATCAGCCCCAGCATTTT. Its translation is CASSLQGWLGNQPQHF.

V and J are TRBV6-2 or TRBV6-3 and TRBJ2-3; perhaps TRBD2 as D (6 bases). V was cut by 2 bases and J by 1 base, with 13 bases left in between. In germline, CDR1 is MNHEY, CDR2 SVGEGT. This CDR3 is 16 amino acids long. In DNA form, the CDR3 reads TGTGCCAGCAGTTACGGTAGGCGGGGACGCACAGATACGCAGTATTTT. Its protein product is CASSYGRRGRTDTQYF.

The V call is TRBV28, the J call TRBJ1-2; tentatively, D is TRBD1 (5 bases). The CDR3 loop spans 13 amino acids. V lost 3 bases, J lost 8 bases, and 13 bases lay in between. The V gene's germline CDR1 is MDHEN and CDR2 SYDVKM. As DNA, the CDR3 is TGTGCCAGCAGTTTCACTTCAGGGCTCGGCTACACCTTC. Its protein product is CASSFTSGLGYTF.

The rearrangement uses TRBV6-1 and TRBJ1-4, with D tentatively TRBD1 (5 bases). Germline V gives CDR1 MNHNS, CDR2 SASEGT. V was trimmed by 0 bases and J by 3 bases, leaving 8 bases between them. This CDR3 is 15 amino acids long. CDR3 DNA sequence: TGTGCCAGCAGTGAAGCCGGGGCCCCTAATGAAAAACTGTTTTTT. It is translated as CASSEAGAPNEKLFF.

V and J are TRBV27 and TRBJ1-2, with 7 bases lining up with TRBD1. The germline CDR1 and CDR2 sequences are MNHEY and SMNVEV (reference sequence). V gave up 5 bases and J gave up 5 bases; unmatched junction bases: 5. The CDR3 loop spans 13 amino acids. The CDR3 region is CASSKGTVYGYTF. As DNA, the CDR3 is TGTGCCAGCAGTAAAGGGACAGTGTATGGCTACACCTTC.

This clone has more than one count but fewer than ten. The chain carries TRBV6-5 and TRBJ1-2; 12 bases agree with TRBD1. From germline, CDR1 is MNHEY and CDR2 SVGAGI. This CDR3 has 14 residues. Trimming at V came to 7 bases and at J to 7 bases, leaving 7 bases not matched to a gene. The CDR3 loop is CASTQGTGGLGYTF. The CDR3 coding sequence is TGTGCCAGCACCCAGGGGACAGGGGGCCTTGGCTACACCTTC.

V is TRBV29-1 and J is TRBJ1-1; no reliable D call. CDR1 is SQVTM, CDR2 ANQGSEA, per germline. Trimming pared 5 bases from V and 1 base from J, leaving 11 bases between. The CDR3 is 13 residues long. This CDR3 is CSVCWGRNTEAFF. For the CDR3, the DNA is TGCAGCGTTTGTTGGGGTCGGAACACTGAAGCTTTCTTT.

The sample holds one count of this clone. The chain uses TRBV9 and TRBJ1-6; D not resolved. Trimming took off 1 base at V and 5 bases at J, with 7 bases between the two ends. This CDR3 region has 14 residues. Germline assignment: CDR1 SGDLS and CDR2 YYNGEE. The CDR3 loop reads CASSVLPNNSPLHF. The CDR3 DNA follows: TGTGCCAGCAGCGTACTGCCGAATAATTCACCCCTCCACTTT.

The chain is built from TRBV7-2 and TRBJ1-1; the D gene is possibly TRBD1 (5 bases). Germline V lookup: CDR1 SGHTA, CDR2 FQGNSA. The V end was cut by 1 base, the J end by 4 bases, with 13 bases between. CDR3 length: 15 amino acids. The CDR3 loop reads CASSLVLGVGTEAFF. CDR3 in DNA: TGTGCCAGCAGCTTAGTATTGGGGGTCGGCACTGAAGCTTTCTTT. The whole variable domain, remainder taken from reference TRBV7-2 and TRBJ1-1, is GAGVSQSPSNKVTEKGKDVELRCDPISGHTALYWYRQSLGQGLEFLIYFQGNSAPDKSGLPSDRFSAERTGGSVSTLTIQRTQQEDSAVYLCASSLVLGVGTEAFFGQGTRLTVV.

This chain connects TRBV19 to TRBJ2-7; 9 bases agree with TRBD2. There are 14 residues in the CDR3. Germline values: CDR1 LNHDA, CDR2 SQIVND (reference sequence). V was clipped by 8 bases and J by 11 bases; unmatched bases: 16. Written as DNA, the CDR3 is TGTGCCAGTTGCCCACAGCGGGGGGCGACTACCAAGTACTTC. It encodes CASCPQRGATTKYF.

V is TRBV5-1 and J is TRBJ2-2; D unresolved. Germline V CDR1 and CDR2: SGHRS, YFSETQ. The CDR3 runs 14 residues. Trimming shortened V by 2 bases and J by 3 bases, and 8 bases separated the two germline ends. The CDR3 DNA reads as TGCGCCAGCAGCTTAATGGTCGACACCGGGGAGCTGTTTTTT. As protein: CASSLMVDTGELFF.

This clone appeared a few times. The chain couples TRBV7-8 to TRBJ1-1, with 9 bases lining up with TRBD1. Trimming at V came to 1 base and at J to 3 bases, leaving 12 bases not matched to a gene. The CDR3 has 18 amino acids. Germline V gene sequence: CDR1 SGHVS, CDR2 FQNEAQ. The CDR3 DNA is TGTGCCAGCAGCTTAGAGGCACATCCGACAGGGGGGGACACTGAAGCTTTCTTT. It specifies CASSLEAHPTGGDTEAFF.

The rearrangement links TRBV5-4 to TRBJ1-2; tentative D call: TRBD1 (5 bases). V gave up 2 bases and J gave up 5 bases, with 16 bases separating them. The CDR3 covers 15 residues. CDR1 and CDR2 (germline): SGHNT, YYREEE (reference sequence). The CDR3 DNA follows: TGTGCCAGCAGCTTAGGGTCCACGGGGGAGTATGGCTACACCTTC. Encoded protein: CASSLGSTGEYGYTF.

This chain joins TRBV29-1 and TRBJ1-1, with a possible D match to TRBD1 (5 bases). Germline values: CDR1 SQVTM, CDR2 ANQGSEA. CDR3 length: 11 residues. V was cut by 5 bases and J by 1 base, with 5 bases left in between. The CDR3 is CSVTGNTEAFF. CDR3 DNA sequence: TGCAGCGTTACAGGGAACACTGAAGCTTTCTTT.

The chain has TRBV19 and TRBJ1-6; D gene ambiguous. Trimming left V 5 bases short and J 0 bases short, with 5 bases between. CDR3 length: 14 residues. CDR1 is LNHDA and CDR2 is SQIVND in the germline V gene (reference sequence). This CDR3 is CASSFDSYNSPLHF. CDR3 bases: TGTGCCAGTAGTTTTGACTCCTATAATTCACCCCTCCACTTT.

The chain is built from TRBV18 and TRBJ2-1; D is undetermined. The CDR3 has 13 residues. V dropped 0 bases and J dropped 4 bases, with 4 bases sitting between them. Germline CDR1 KGHSH, CDR2 LQKENI. In nucleotides, the CDR3 is TGTGCCAGCTCACCACCAGTTTACAATGAGCAGTTCTTC. Amino acids: CASSPPVYNEQFF.

This clone was detected a few times. This chain joins TRBV6-4 and TRBJ2-3, with TRBD2 matching over 12 bases. From germline, CDR1 is MRHNA and CDR2 SNTAGT. The ends lost 5 bases at V and 11 bases at J; junction bases unmatched: 8. CDR3 length: 14 amino acids. CDR3 region: CASSKPPTSGGQYF. DNA of the CDR3: TGTGCCAGCAGTAAACCTCCGACTAGCGGGGGGCAGTATTTT.